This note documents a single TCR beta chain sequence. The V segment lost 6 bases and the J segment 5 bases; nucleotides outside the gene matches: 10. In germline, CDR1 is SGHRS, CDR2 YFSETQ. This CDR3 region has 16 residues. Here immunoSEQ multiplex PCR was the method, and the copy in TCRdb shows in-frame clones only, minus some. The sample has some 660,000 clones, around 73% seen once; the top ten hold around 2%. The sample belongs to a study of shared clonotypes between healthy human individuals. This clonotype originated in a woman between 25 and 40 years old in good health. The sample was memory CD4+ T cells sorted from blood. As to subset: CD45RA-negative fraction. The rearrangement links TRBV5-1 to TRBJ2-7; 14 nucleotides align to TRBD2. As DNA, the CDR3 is TGCGCCAGCACACCACCGGGACTAGCGGGAGTCCACGAGCAGTACTTC. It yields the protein CASTPPGLAGVHEQYF.